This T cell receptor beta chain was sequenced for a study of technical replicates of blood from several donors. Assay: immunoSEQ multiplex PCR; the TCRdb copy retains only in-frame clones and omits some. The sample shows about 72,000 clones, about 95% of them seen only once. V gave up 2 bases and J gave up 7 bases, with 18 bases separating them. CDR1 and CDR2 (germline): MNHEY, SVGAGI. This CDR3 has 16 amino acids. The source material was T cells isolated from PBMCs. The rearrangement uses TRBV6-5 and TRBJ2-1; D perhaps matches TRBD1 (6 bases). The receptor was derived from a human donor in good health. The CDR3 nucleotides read TGTGCCAGCAGTTACAGTTGGCAGGGGACGTGGAATGAGCAGTTCTTC. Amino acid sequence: CASSYSWQGTWNEQFF.